A selection of T cell receptor beta chains follows, all from one sample in a study of cytomegalovirus exposure and HLA in healthy donors. Data came from immunoSEQ multiplex PCR; TCRdb stores just in-frame clones and leaves some out. This table holds about 170,000 clones. The specimen sequenced was PBMCs. Every receptor here comes from a woman under 30 in good health and CMV-seropositive. Both conserved end residues are part of each CDR3. D genes are given only for firm matches.

v_call	d_call	j_call	cdr3_length	cdr3_nt	cdr3_aa
TRBV2	-	TRBJ2-5	16	TGTGCCAGCAGCAGGCCGCTACGGGGAAACCAAGAGACCCAGTACTTC	CASSRPLRGNQETQYF
TRBV12-2	-	TRBJ2-7	13	TGTGCAAGTCGCTTAGCGTTAGGGGGCGAGCAGTACTTC	CASRLALGGEQYF
TRBV7-2	-	TRBJ1-4	15	TGTGCCAGCAGCCCCCGCGGGGCGGGTAATGAAAAACTGTTTTTT	CASSPRGAGNEKLFF
TRBV27	-	TRBJ2-2	17	TGTGCCAGCAGTTCCCTCCGAACAGTCCCGAGCACCGGGGAGCTGTTTTTT	CASSSLRTVPSTGELFF
TRBV18	-	TRBJ1-5	14	TGTGCCAGCTCACCCGGCCCAGGTCATCAGCCCCAGCATTTT	CASSPGPGHQPQHF
TRBV5-4	TRBD2	TRBJ2-1	16	TGTGCCAGCAGCTTGGAGGGAGGGAGCTCCTACAATGAGCAGTTCTTC	CASSLEGGSSYNEQFF
TRBV5-6	TRBD2	TRBJ2-3	12	TGTGCCAGCAGCTTGGGTCTAGCGGGGAAGTATTTT	CASSLGLAGKYF
TRBV30	TRBD1	TRBJ1-2	13	TGTGCCTGGAACCGACAGGGGAACTATGGCTACACCTTC	CAWNRQGNYGYTF
TRBV9	-	TRBJ2-1	14	TGTGCCAGCAGCGTAGAGGCCGAGCGGGATGAGCAGTTCTTC	CASSVEAERDEQFF
TRBV7-3	-	TRBJ2-3	16	TGTGCCAGCAGCTTAACGGCGGGGGCAAGCACAGATACGCAGTATTTT	CASSLTAGASTDTQYF